This T cell receptor (beta chain) originates from a study of blood T cell repertoires in COVID-19. Clones were sequenced by immunoSEQ multiplex PCR, and TCRdb holds only the in-frame ones, with some missing. The table lists about 15,000 clones, less than 80% of them singletons. Specimen: peripheral blood. The TCR sequence derives from a man between 70 and 80 years old with active or convalescent COVID-19.

Here the CDR3 DNA reads TGTGCCAGCAGCTTGGGGACAGGGAAAAGGGCCGGGGAGCTGTTTTTT. Translation gives CASSLGTGKRAGELFF. The chain uses TRBV5-4 and TRBJ2-2; TRBD1 agrees at 8 bases. CDR3 size: 16 residues. V was clipped by 0 bases and J by 6 bases; unmatched bases: 7. The germline V gene encodes CDR1 SGHNT and CDR2 YYREEE (reference sequence).